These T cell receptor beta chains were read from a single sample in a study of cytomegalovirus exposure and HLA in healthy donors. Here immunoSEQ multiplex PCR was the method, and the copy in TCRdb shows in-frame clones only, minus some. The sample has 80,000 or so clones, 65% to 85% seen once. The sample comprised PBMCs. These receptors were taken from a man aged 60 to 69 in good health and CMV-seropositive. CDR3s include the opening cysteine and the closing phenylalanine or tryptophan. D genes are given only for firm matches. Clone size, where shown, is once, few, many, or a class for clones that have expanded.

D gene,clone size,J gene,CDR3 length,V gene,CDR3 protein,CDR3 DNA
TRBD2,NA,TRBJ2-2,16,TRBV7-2,CASSSRLAGGTGELFF,TGTGCCAGCAGCTCCCGACTAGCGGGGGGCACCGGGGAGCTGTTTTTT
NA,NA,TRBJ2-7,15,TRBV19,CASSIDLGTAYEQYF,TGTGCCAGTAGTATAGATCTGGGCACCGCTTACGAGCAGTACTTC
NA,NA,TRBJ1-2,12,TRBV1,CTSSQQGFGYTF,TGCACCAGCAGCCAACAGGGCTTTGGCTACACCTTC
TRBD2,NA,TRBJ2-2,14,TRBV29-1,CSVGTSGNTGELFF,TGCAGCGTTGGGACTAGCGGCAACACCGGGGAGCTGTTTTTT
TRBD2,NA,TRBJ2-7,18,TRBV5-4,CASSSAPGLAGVTNEQYF,TGTGCCAGCAGCTCAGCCCCGGGACTAGCGGGAGTCACAAACGAGCAGTACTTC
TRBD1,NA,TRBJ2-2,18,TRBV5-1,CASSHGTGGLGDTGELFF,TGCGCCAGCTCTCACGGGACAGGGGGCTTAGGGGACACCGGGGAGCTGTTTTTT
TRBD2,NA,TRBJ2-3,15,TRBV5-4,CASSLGIAGGDTQYF,TGTGCCAGCAGCTTGGGGATAGCGGGAGGAGATACGCAGTATTTT
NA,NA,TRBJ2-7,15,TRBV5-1,CASSLYGGARDEQYF,TGCGCCAGCAGCTTGTATGGGGGGGCGAGGGACGAGCAGTACTTC
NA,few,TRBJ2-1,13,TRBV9,CASRGGVRNEQFF,TGTGCCAGTAGGGGGGGAGTAAGGAATGAGCAGTTCTTC
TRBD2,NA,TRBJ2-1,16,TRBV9,CASSGLAGGSYNEQFF,TGTGCCAGCAGTGGGCTAGCGGGAGGGTCCTACAATGAGCAGTTCTTC
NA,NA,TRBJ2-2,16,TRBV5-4,CASSLGMPGYTGELFF,TGTGCCAGCAGCTTGGGGATGCCAGGGTACACCGGGGAGCTGTTTTTT
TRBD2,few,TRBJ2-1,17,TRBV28,CASSFPPLAGIHNEQFF,TGTGCCAGCAGTTTTCCCCCCCTAGCGGGAATTCATAATGAGCAGTTCTTC
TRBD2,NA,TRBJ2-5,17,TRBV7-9,CASSTGTSGGFQETQYF,TGTGCCAGCAGCACAGGGACTAGCGGGGGGTTCCAAGAGACCCAGTACTTC
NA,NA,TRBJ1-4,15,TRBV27,CASSLMGLVSEKLFF,TGTGCCAGCAGTTTAATGGGGCTAGTCAGTGAAAAACTGTTTTTT
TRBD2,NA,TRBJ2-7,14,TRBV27,CASSPGTKSYEQYF,TGTGCCAGCAGTCCCGGGACTAAGTCCTACGAGCAGTACTTC
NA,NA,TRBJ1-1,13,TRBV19,CATRAGMGTEAFF,TGTGCCACCCGAGCAGGGATGGGCACTGAAGCTTTCTTT
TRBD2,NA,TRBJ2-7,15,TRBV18,CASSPPGLAGYEQYF,TGTGCCAGCTCACCACCGGGACTAGCGGGCTACGAGCAGTACTTC
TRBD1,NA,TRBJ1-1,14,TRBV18,CASSPIGTVTEAFF,TGTGCCAGCTCACCAATTGGGACAGTCACTGAAGCTTTCTTT
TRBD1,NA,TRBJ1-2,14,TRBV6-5,CASRRSGTAYGYTF,TGTGCCAGCAGGCGCTCCGGGACAGCCTATGGCTACACCTTC
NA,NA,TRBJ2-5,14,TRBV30,CAWRQGGSGETQYF,TGTGCCTGGAGGCAAGGGGGAAGCGGAGAGACCCAGTACTTC
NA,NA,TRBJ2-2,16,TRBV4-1,CASGAGRGARIGELFF,TGCGCCAGCGGGGCGGGCAGGGGCGCAAGAATCGGGGAGCTGTTTTTT
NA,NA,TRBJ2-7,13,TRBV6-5,CASSYSEQGEQYF,TGTGCCAGCAGTTACTCGGAACAGGGCGAGCAGTACTTC
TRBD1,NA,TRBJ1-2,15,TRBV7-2,CASSVGQGVEYGYTF,TGTGCCAGCAGCGTCGGACAGGGGGTCGAATATGGCTACACCTTC
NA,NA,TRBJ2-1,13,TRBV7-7,CASSLAETAEQFF,TGTGCCAGCAGCTTAGCCGAGACAGCGGAGCAGTTCTTC
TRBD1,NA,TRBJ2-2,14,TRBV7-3,CASSASRQGGELFF,TGTGCCAGCAGCGCGTCCAGACAGGGGGGGGAGCTGTTTTTT
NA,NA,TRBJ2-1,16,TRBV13,CASSSRDLVWYNEQFF,TGTGCCAGCAGCTCACGGGACTTGGTCTGGTACAATGAGCAGTTCTTC
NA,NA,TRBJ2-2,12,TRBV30,CACGGNTGELFF,TGTGCCTGTGGCGGGAACACCGGGGAACTGTTTTTT
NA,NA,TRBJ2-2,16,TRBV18,CASSPQEAANTGELFF,TGTGCCAGCTCACCGCAAGAGGCAGCCAACACCGGGGAGCTGTTTTTT
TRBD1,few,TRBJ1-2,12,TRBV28,CASRGGRVGYTF,TGTGCCAGCAGAGGGGGCAGAGTAGGCTACACCTTC
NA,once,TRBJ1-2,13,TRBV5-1,CASSLDQKYGYTF,TGCGCCAGCAGCTTGGATCAGAAATATGGCTACACCTTC
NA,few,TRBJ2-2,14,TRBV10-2,CASSEGADTGELFF,TGCGCCAGCAGTGAAGGGGCCGACACCGGGGAGCTGTTTTTT
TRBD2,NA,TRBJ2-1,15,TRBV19,CASSALAGVYNEQFF,TGTGCCAGTAGTGCTCTAGCGGGGGTCTACAATGAGCAGTTCTTC
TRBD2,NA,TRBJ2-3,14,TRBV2,CASVSGSNTDTQYF,TGTGCCAGCGTAAGCGGGAGTAATACAGATACGCAGTATTTT
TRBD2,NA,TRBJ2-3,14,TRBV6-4,CASSDGGRASPQYF,TGTGCCAGCAGTGACGGTGGGAGGGCCTCTCCGCAGTATTTT
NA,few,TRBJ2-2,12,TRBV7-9,CASSFAAGELFF,TGTGCCAGCAGCTTCGCGGCCGGGGAGCTGTTTTTT
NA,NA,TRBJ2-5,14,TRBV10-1,CASSAGSGQETQYF,TGCGCCAGCAGTGCGGGTAGCGGCCAAGAGACCCAGTACTTC
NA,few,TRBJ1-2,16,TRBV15,CATSKRQRGAVDGYTF,TGTGCCACCAGCAAACGCCAGCGGGGCGCGGTGGATGGCTACACCTTC
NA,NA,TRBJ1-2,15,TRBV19,CASSRNIGSDYGYTF,TGTGCCAGTAGTAGAAATATTGGGAGCGACTATGGCTACACCTTC
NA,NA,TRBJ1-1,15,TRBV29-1,CSVVLRVPVNTEAFF,TGCAGCGTTGTGCTGAGGGTCCCGGTGAACACTGAAGCTTTCTTT
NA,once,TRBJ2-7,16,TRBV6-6,CASSRNTVVGYYEQYF,TGTGCCAGCAGCCGAAATACAGTCGTAGGCTACTACGAGCAGTACTTC
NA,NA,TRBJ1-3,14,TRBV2,CASSVRLSGNTIYF,TGTGCCAGCAGTGTGAGACTCTCTGGAAACACCATATATTTT
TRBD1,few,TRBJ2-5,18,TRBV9,CASSLRGGQGARQETQYF,TGTGCCAGCAGCCTCAGAGGGGGACAGGGGGCGAGACAAGAGACCCAGTACTTC
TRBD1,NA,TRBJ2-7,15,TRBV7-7,CASSLRIAGGYEQYF,TGTGCTAGCAGCCTGAGAATAGCAGGGGGCTACGAGCAGTACTTC
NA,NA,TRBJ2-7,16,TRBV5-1,CASSFKIGGSSYEQYF,TGCGCCAGCAGCTTCAAAATTGGGGGGAGCTCCTACGAGCAGTACTTC
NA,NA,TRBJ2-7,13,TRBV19,CASSTGVGNEQYF,TGTGCCAGTAGTACCGGGGTTGGCAACGAGCAGTACTTC
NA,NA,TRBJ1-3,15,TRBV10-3,CAISVGPLRGNTIYF,TGTGCCATCAGTGTGGGGCCCTTGAGAGGAAACACCATATATTTT
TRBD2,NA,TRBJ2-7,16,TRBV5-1,CASSSGLAGGWYEQYF,TGCGCCAGCAGCTCGGGACTAGCGGGAGGCTGGTACGAGCAGTACTTC
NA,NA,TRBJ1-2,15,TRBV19,CASSIDVRQNYGYTF,TGTGCCAGTAGTATAGATGTAAGACAGAACTATGGCTACACCTTC
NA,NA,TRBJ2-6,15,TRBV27,CASSLQGAGANVLTF,TGTGCCAGCAGTCTACAGGGTGCTGGGGCCAACGTCCTGACTTTC
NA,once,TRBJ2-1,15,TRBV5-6,CASSLVASLNNEQFF,TGTGCCAGCAGCTTGGTCGCGAGCCTTAACAATGAGCAGTTCTTC
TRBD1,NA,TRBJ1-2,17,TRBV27,CASSITSGTGGWWGYTF,TGTGCCAGCAGTATAACTTCCGGGACAGGGGGCTGGTGGGGCTACACCTTC
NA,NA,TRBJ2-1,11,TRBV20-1,CSARQGFEQFF,TGCAGTGCTAGACAGGGTTTTGAGCAGTTCTTC
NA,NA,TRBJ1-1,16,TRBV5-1,CASSLGQGTLNTEAFF,TGCGCCAGCAGCTTGGGGCAGGGGACCCTGAACACTGAAGCTTTCTTT
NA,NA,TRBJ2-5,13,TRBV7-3,CASSKHRQETQYF,TGTGCCAGCAGCAAACACCGCCAAGAGACCCAGTACTTC
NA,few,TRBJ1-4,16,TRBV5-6,CASSPYYSLSLVKLFF,TGTGCCAGCAGCCCATACTACAGCCTATCACTAGTAAAACTGTTTTTT